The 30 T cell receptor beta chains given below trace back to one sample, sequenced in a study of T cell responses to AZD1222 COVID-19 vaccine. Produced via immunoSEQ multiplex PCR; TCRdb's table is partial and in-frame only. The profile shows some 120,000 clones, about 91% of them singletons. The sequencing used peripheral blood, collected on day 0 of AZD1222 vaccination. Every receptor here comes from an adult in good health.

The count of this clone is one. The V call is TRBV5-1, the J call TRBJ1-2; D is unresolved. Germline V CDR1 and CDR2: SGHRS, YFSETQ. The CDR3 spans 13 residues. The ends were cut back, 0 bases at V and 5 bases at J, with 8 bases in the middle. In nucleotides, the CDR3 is TGCGCCAGCAGCTTGGCGGTGGAGTATGGCTACACCTTC. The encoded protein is CASSLAVEYGYTF.

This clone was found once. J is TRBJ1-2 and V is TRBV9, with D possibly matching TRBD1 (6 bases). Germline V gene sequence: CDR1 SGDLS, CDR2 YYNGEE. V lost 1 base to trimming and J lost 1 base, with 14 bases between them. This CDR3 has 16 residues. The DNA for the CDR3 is TGTGCCAGCAGCGTAAATCCCCAGGGGATTAACTATGGCTACACCTTC. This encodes CASSVNPQGINYGYTF.

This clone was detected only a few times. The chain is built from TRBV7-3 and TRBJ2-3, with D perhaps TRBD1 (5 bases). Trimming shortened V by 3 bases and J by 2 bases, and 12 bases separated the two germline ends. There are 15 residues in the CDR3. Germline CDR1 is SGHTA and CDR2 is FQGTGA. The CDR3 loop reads CASSFTGSHTDTQYF. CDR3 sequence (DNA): TGTGCCAGCAGCTTCACAGGATCCCACACAGATACGCAGTATTTT.

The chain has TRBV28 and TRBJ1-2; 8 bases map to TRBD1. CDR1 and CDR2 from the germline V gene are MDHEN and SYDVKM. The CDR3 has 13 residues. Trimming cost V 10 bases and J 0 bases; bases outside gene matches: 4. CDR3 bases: TGTGCCATCGGGACAGGCACTAACTATGGCTACACCTTC. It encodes CAIGTGTNYGYTF.

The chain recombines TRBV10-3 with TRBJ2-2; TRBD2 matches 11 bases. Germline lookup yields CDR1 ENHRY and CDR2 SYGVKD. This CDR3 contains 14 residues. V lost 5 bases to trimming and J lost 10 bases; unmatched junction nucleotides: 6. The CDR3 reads CAISSSGGPPELFF. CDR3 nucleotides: TGTGCCATCAGTTCTAGCGGGGGGCCCCCGGAGCTGTTTTTT.

The CDR3 DNA reads as TGTGCCAGTAGTATAGATCCGAAAGCGCGGGGCACAGATACGCAGTATTTT. As protein: CASSIDPKARGTDTQYF. The chain is built from TRBV19 and TRBJ2-3, with D possibly matching TRBD2 (5 bases). The CDR3 runs 17 residues. The V and J ends lost 0 bases and 1 base respectively, with 14 bases between them. The germline V gene has CDR1 LNHDA and CDR2 SQIVND (reference sequence).

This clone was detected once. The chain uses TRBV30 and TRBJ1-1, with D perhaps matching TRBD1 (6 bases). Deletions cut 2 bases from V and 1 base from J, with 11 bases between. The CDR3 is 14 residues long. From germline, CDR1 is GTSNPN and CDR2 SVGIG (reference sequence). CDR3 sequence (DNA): TGTGCCTGGAGTACGGGACACCCGAACACTGAAGCTTTCTTT. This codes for CAWSTGHPNTEAFF.

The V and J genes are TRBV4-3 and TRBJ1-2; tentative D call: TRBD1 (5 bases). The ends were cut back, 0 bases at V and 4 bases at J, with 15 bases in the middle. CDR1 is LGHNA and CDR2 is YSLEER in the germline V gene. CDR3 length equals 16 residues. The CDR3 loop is CASSQDSGGKSYGYTF. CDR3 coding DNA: TGCGCCAGCAGCCAAGATTCCGGGGGAAAGAGCTATGGCTACACCTTC.

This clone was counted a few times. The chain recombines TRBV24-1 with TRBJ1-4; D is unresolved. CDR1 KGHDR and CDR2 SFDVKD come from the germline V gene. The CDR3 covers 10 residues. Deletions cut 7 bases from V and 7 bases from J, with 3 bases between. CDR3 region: CATRGEKLFF. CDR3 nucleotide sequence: TGTGCCACCAGGGGTGAAAAACTGTTTTTT.

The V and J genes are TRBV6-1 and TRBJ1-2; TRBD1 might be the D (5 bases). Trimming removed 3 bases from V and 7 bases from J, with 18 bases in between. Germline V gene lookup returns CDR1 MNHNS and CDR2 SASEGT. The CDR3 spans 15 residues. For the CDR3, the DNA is TGTGCCAGCAGTGATACCGGGACTGCCTACGGTGGCTACACCTTC. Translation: CASSDTGTAYGGYTF.

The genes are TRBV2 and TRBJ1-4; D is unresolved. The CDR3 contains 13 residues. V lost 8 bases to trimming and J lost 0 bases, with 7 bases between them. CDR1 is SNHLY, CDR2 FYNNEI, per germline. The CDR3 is CASVVSTNEKLFF. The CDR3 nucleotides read TGTGCCAGCGTTGTTTCAACTAATGAAAAACTGTTTTTT.

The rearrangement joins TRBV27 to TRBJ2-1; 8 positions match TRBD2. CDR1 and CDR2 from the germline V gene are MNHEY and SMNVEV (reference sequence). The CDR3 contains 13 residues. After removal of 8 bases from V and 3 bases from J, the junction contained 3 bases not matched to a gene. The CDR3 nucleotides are TGTGCCAGCGGAAGCGGGGGCTACAATGAGCAGTTCTTC. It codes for CASGSGGYNEQFF.

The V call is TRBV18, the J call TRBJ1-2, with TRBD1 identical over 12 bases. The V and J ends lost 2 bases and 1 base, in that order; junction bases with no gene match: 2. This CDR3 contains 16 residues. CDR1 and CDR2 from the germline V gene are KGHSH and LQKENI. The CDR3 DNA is TGTGCCAGCTCACCAGGGGACAGGGGGCGTAACTATGGCTACACCTTC. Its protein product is CASSPGDRGRNYGYTF.

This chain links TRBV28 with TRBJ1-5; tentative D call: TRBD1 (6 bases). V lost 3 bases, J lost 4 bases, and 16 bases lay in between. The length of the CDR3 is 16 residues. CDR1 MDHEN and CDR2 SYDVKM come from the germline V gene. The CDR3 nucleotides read TGTGCCAGCAGTTTGGGCAGGGGCAATAGGAATCAGCCCCAGCATTTT. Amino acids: CASSLGRGNRNQPQHF.

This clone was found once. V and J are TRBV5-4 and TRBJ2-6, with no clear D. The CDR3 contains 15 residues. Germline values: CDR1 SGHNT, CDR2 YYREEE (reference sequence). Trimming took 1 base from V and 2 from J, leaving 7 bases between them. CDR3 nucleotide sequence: TGTGCCAGCAGCTTGCGTTTAGCTGGGGCCAACGTCCTGACTTTC. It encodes CASSLRLAGANVLTF.

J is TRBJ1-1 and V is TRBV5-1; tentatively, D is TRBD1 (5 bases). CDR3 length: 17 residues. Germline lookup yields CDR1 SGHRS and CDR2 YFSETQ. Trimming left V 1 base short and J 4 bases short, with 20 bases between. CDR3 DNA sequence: TGCGCCAGCAGCTTGAACGGGGCTGGGATGGTGCGCACTGAAGCTTTCTTT. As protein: CASSLNGAGMVRTEAFF.

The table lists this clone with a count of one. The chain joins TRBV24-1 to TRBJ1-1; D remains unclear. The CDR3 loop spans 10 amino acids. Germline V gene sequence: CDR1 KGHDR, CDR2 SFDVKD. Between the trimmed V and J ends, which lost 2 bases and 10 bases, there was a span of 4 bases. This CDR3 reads CATSDWGAFF. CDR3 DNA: TGTGCCACCAGTGATTGGGGAGCTTTCTTT.

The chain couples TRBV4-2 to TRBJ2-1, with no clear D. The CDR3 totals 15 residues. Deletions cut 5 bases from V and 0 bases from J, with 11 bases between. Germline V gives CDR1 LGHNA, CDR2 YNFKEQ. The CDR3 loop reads CASSTGPSSYNEQFF. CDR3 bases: TGTGCCAGCAGCACCGGGCCAAGCTCCTACAATGAGCAGTTCTTC.

The CDR3 protein is CATISGQGKTPLHF. DNA of the CDR3: TGTGCCACCATCTCCGGACAGGGGAAGACACCCCTCCACTTT. V and J are TRBV6-5 and TRBJ1-6, with 9 bases aligning to TRBD1. V lost 10 bases to trimming and J lost 11 bases; unmatched junction nucleotides: 12. Germline CDR1 MNHEY, CDR2 SVGAGI. The CDR3 consists of 14 residues.

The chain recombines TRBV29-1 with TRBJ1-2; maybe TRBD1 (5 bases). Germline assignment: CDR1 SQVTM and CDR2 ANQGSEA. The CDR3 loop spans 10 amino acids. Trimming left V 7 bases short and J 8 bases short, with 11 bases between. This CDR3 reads CSGGEEGYTF. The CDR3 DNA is TGCAGCGGAGGGGAGGAGGGCTACACCTTC.

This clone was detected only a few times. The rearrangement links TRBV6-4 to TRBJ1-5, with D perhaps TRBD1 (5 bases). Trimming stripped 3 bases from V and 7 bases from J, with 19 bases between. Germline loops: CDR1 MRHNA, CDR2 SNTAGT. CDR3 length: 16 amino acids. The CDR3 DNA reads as TGTGCCAGCAGTGAACAACCCACAATGGGGGAGCAGCCCCAGCATTTT. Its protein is CASSEQPTMGEQPQHF.

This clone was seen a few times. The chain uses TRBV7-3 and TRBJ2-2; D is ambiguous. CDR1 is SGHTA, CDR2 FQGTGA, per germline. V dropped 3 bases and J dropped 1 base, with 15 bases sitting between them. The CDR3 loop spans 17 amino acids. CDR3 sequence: CASSFKAWDLNTGELFF. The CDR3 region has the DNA TGTGCCAGCAGCTTTAAGGCCTGGGATCTGAACACCGGGGAGCTGTTTTTT.

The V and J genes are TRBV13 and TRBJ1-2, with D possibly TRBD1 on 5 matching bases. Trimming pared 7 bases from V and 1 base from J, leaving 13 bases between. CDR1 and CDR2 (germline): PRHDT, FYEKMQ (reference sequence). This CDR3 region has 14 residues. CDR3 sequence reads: CASKLGGDNYGYTF. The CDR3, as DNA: TGTGCCAGCAAACTGGGAGGGGATAACTATGGCTACACCTTC.

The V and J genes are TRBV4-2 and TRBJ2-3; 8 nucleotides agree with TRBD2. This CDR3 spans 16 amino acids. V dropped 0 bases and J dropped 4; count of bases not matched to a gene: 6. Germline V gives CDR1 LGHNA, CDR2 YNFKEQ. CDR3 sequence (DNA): TGTGCCAGCAGCCAAGATCGACGGGGGGGCCCAGATACGCAGTATTTT. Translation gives CASSQDRRGGPDTQYF.

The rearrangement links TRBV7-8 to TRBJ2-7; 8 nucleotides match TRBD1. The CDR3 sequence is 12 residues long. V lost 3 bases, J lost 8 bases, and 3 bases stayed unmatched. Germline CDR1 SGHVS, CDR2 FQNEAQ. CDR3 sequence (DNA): TGTGCCAGCAGCTTTCAGGGGGCACAGCAGTACTTC. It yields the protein CASSFQGAQQYF.

In DNA, the CDR3 is TGCGCCAGCAGCCCCCAGGTTAACTATGGCTACACCTTC. As protein: CASSPQVNYGYTF. The chain couples TRBV4-3 to TRBJ1-2; no firm D call. The V end lost 4 bases, the J end lost 1 base, and 7 bases lay between the germline ends. Germline CDR1 LGHNA, CDR2 YSLEER. The CDR3 is 13 residues long.

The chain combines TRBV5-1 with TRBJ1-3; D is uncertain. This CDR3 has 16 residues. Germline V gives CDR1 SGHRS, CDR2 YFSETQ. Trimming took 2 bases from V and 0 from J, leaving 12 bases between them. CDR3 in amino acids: CASSLGGVFSGNTIYF. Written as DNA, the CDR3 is TGCGCCAGCAGCTTAGGTGGGGTCTTCTCTGGAAACACCATATATTTT.

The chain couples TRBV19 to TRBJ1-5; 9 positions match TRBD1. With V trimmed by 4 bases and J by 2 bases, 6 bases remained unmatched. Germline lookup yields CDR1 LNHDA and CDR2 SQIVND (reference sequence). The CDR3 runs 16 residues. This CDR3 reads CASSTRDRVGNQPQHF. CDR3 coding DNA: TGTGCCAGTAGTACCCGGGACAGGGTCGGCAATCAGCCCCAGCATTTT. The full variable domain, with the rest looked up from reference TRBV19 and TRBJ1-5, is DGGITQSPKYLFRKEGQNVTLSCEQNLNHDAMYWYRQDPGQGLRLIYYSQIVNDFQKGDIAEGYSVSREKKESFPLTVTSAQKNPTAFYLCASSTRDRVGNQPQHFGDGTRLSIL.

Here the CDR3 DNA reads TGTGCCAGTAGTTTAGCGGGAGGGTACTACGAGCAGTACTTC. This sequence encodes CASSLAGGYYEQYF. V usage is TRBV19 and J usage is TRBJ2-7, with TRBD2 identical over 11 bases. The CDR3 runs 14 residues. Germline assignment: CDR1 LNHDA and CDR2 SQIVND (reference sequence). J gave up 3 bases and V 5 bases, and 3 bases lay outside the gene matches.

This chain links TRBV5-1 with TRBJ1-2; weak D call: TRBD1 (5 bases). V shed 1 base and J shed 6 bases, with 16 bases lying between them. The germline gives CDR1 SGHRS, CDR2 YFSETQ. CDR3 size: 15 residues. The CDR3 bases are TGCGCCAGCAGCTTGAACGGCAGGGACTGGGATGGCTACACCTTC. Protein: CASSLNGRDWDGYTF. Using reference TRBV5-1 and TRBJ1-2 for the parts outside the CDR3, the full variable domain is KAGVTQTPRYLIKTRGQQVTLSCSPISGHRSVSWYQQTPGQGLQFLFEYFSETQRNKGNFPGRFSGRQFSNSRSEMNVSTLELGDSALYLCASSLNGRDWDGYTFGSGTRLTVV.